This paragraph covers one T cell receptor (beta chain) sequence. Its cognate antigen is unknown. Under the authors' procedure: ImmunoSEQ output lacked quality scores and full-length reads, limiting matched filtering. Clones were sequenced by immunoSEQ multiplex PCR, and TCRdb holds only the in-frame ones, with some missing. The D gene and trimming were derived from the DNA, and the V and J assignments and clone size from that table. The table has about 1.5 million clones, around 98% seen once. The data stem from a study of shared clonotypes between healthy human individuals. Study findings and constraints: Sampling was confined to blood; repertoires within tissues likely differ.

The CDR3 covers 14 residues. Trimming pared 7 bases from V and 8 bases from J, leaving 17 bases between. Germline CDR1 reads LGHNA; CDR2 reads YSLEER. Source material: naive CD4+ T cells sorted from blood. Subset in this sample: CD45RA+ positively selected. The sequence came from a young man in good health. The rearrangement joins TRBV4-3 to TRBJ1-4, with D perhaps TRBD1 (5 bases). The CDR3 DNA follows: TGCGCCAGCACCCAGAGGGGAGGGAGGGAAAAACTGTTTTTT. Translation: CASTQRGGREKLFF.